This T cell receptor beta chain was sequenced during a study of T cell responses to AZD1222 COVID-19 vaccine. At the level of the study: Second-dose schedules of about 4 or about 12 weeks were combined. General study points: At study baseline, merely over 5 AZD1222 recipients were seropositive. Spike-wide vaccine-associated CD4 TCRs dominated at 160-218 and 743-854.

The table came from immunoSEQ multiplex PCR; TCRdb's copy has only in-frame clones and leaves some out. The sample yields fewer than 150,000 clones, 90% seen once. As concerns this clone: The antigen is not known.

The CDR3 length is 15 residues. The V end lost 0 bases, the J end lost 7 bases, and 13 bases lay between the germline ends. Per germline, CDR1 LNHNV and CDR2 YYDKDF (reference sequence). The sequence was obtained from an adult in good health. The material was peripheral blood, obtained on day 0 of AZD1222 vaccination. V gene TRBV15 combines with J gene TRBJ2-1, with D possibly TRBD2 on 5 matching bases. The CDR3: CATSRELVRGNEQFF. Here the CDR3 DNA reads TGTGCCACCAGCAGAGAACTCGTGAGAGGGAATGAGCAGTTCTTC.